Listed below are T cell receptor beta chains from one sample, sequenced in a study of T cell responses to AZD1222 COVID-19 vaccine. Profiling relied on immunoSEQ multiplex PCR, and the TCRdb table lists in-frame clones only, not all of them. The sample records around 100,000 clones, more than 75% being singletons. The source material was peripheral blood, sampled on day 0 of MenACWY control vaccination. The receptors originated from an adult in good health. CDR3s include the opening cysteine and the closing phenylalanine or tryptophan. The D gene is left open where the match is weak. Expanded clones are given a class, and other clones once, few, many or no size at all.

D | J | size | V | DNA | CDR3
TRBD1 | TRBJ2-4 | . | TRBV5-1 | TGCGCCAGCGGCCTACAGGGGATATCGAACATTCAGTACTTC | CASGLQGISNIQYF
. | TRBJ2-2 | . | TRBV10-2 | TGCGCCAGCAGGGCCGCAGGGGCCGGGGAGCTGTTTTTT | CASRAAGAGELFF
TRBD1 | TRBJ1-5 | . | TRBV28 | TGTGCCAGCAGGCCCGGGACAGGGGCTATTAATCAGCCCCAGCATTTT | CASRPGTGAINQPQHF
. | TRBJ2-3 | few | TRBV5-4 | TGTGCCAGCAGCTTGGTTGGCACAGATACGCAGTATTTT | CASSLVGTDTQYF
. | TRBJ1-2 | . | TRBV9 | TGTGCCAGCAGCGGGCGGGAAGGGGGGCCCTATGGCTACACCTTC | CASSGREGGPYGYTF
. | TRBJ1-6 | . | TRBV19 | TGTGCCAGCACAAATCAGGGGACGCGGTCACCCCTCCACTTT | CASTNQGTRSPLHF
. | TRBJ2-5 | . | TRBV19 | TGTGCCAGTAGAACAGGTATTTCGGACCAAGAGACCCAGTACTTC | CASRTGISDQETQYF
TRBD1 | TRBJ2-3 | few | TRBV30 | TGTGCCCGGACAGGGGGCACAGATACGCAGTATTTT | CARTGGTDTQYF
. | TRBJ2-3 | . | TRBV18 | TGTGCCAGCTCACCACGCCGGGAGAGCACAGATACGCAGTATTTT | CASSPRRESTDTQYF
. | TRBJ2-4 | . | TRBV11-2 | TGTGCCAGCAGCTTAGTTCGGGGCGTCCTAGCCAAAAACATTCAGTACTTC | CASSLVRGVLAKNIQYF
TRBD2 | TRBJ2-3 | . | TRBV24-1 | TGTGCCACCAGTGACGGGACTAGCGGGATTCTCGTAGATACGCAGTATTTT | CATSDGTSGILVDTQYF
. | TRBJ2-5 | . | TRBV18 | TGTGCCAGCTCCAGATTGAACCAGGGGTCGGGGGAGACCCAGTACTTC | CASSRLNQGSGETQYF
. | TRBJ1-2 | . | TRBV30 | TGTGCCTGGAGCAGTTCCTATGGCTACACCTTC | CAWSSSYGYTF
. | TRBJ2-7 | . | TRBV5-3 | TGTGCCAGAAGCTCCCGGGACCGACCGTCCAAGAGTGTCTACGAGCAGTACTTC | CARSSRDRPSKSVYEQYF
. | TRBJ1-4 | . | TRBV5-1 | TGCGCCAGCAGCTTGGCAGCGGGACACCACGTAGGGGGTAATGAAAAACTGTTTTTT | CASSLAAGHHVGGNEKLFF
. | TRBJ2-5 | . | TRBV7-2 | TGTGCCAGCAGCTTAGCAGGGGGTAAAGAGACCCAGTACTTC | CASSLAGGKETQYF
. | TRBJ2-5 | . | TRBV7-8 | TGTGCCAGCAGCCTCCGGCGCGAGACCCAGTACTTC | CASSLRRETQYF